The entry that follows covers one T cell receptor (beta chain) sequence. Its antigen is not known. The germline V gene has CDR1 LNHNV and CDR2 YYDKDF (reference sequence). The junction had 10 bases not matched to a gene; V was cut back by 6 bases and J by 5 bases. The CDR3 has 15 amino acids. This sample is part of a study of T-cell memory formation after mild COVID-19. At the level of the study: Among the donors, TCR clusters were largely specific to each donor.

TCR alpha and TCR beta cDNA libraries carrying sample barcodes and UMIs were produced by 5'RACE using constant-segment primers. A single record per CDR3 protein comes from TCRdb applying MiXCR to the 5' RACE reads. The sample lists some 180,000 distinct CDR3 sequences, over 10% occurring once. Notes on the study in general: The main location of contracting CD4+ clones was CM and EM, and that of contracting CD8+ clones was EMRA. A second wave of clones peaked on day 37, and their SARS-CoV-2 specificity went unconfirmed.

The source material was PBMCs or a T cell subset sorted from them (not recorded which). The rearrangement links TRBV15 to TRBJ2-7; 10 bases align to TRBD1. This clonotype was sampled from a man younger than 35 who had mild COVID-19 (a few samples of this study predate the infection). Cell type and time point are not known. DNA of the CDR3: TGTGCCACCAGTAATCCGGGACAGGGGTCCCACGAGCAGTACTTC. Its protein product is CATSNPGQGSHEQYF.